This T cell receptor (beta chain) was obtained from a study of blood T cell repertoires in COVID-19. The CDR3 sequence is 15 residues long. V shed 6 bases and J shed 1 base, with 15 bases lying between them. Germline lookup yields CDR1 MNHEY and CDR2 SMNVEV (reference sequence). Study processing details: How many nucleated cells were present was estimated from reference gene primer amplification. Sequencing was performed with immunoSEQ multiplex PCR; in TCRdb, only in-frame clones are kept and a portion is missing. V and J calls and clone size come straight from that table; D and trimming were deduced from the DNA. The sample yields fewer than 300,000 clones, less than 85% seen once.

Sequenced input: peripheral blood. The sequence was obtained from a woman between 18 and 29 years old with acute or convalescent COVID-19. The V and J genes are TRBV27 and TRBJ1-2, with a tentative D call TRBD1 (6 bases). CDR3 coding DNA: TGTGCCAGCAGGTTGTCCTGGACAGTTAACTATGGCTACACCTTC. This encodes CASRLSWTVNYGYTF.